This T cell receptor beta chain originates from a study of radiotherapy plus CTLA-4 blockade in lung cancer. Across the study: Objective responses were seen in 18% of patients, disease control in about 30%. Study findings and constraints: Per reports, early blood T cell clone dynamics, plus interferon-beta, forecast response most strongly. Once radiotherapy plus ipilimumab had been given, TCR clones derived from tumor expanded in blood.

This clone was seen a single time. Its antigen remains unidentified. The data were produced by immunoSEQ multiplex PCR, yet TCRdb's version contains in-frame clones alone and is incomplete. Counted here are 26,000 or so clones, 65% to 80% occurring once; the ten biggest clones make up approximately 8.3%. The sequence was obtained from a human donor with non-small cell lung cancer who had stable disease on radiotherapy plus ipilimumab. Sequencing used peripheral blood, obtained from a patient treated with radiotherapy plus ipilimumab.

CDR3 nucleotides: TGTGCCAGCAGCATGATGACTACAGGGGTTCAGAACACTGAAGCTTTCTTT. Translated: CASSMMTTGVQNTEAFF. The rearrangement uses TRBV7-2 and TRBJ1-1; TRBD1 agrees at 7 bases. This CDR3 spans 17 amino acids. The ends lost 5 bases at V and 1 base at J; junction bases unmatched: 13. Per the germline V gene, CDR1 is SGHTA and CDR2 is FQGNSA. Drawing the rest from reference TRBV7-2 and TRBJ1-1, the complete variable domain is GAGVSQSPSNKVTEKGKDVELRCDPISGHTALYWYRQSLGQGLEFLIYFQGNSAPDKSGLPSDRFSAERTGGSVSTLTIQRTQQEDSAVYLCASSMMTTGVQNTEAFFGQGTRLTVV.